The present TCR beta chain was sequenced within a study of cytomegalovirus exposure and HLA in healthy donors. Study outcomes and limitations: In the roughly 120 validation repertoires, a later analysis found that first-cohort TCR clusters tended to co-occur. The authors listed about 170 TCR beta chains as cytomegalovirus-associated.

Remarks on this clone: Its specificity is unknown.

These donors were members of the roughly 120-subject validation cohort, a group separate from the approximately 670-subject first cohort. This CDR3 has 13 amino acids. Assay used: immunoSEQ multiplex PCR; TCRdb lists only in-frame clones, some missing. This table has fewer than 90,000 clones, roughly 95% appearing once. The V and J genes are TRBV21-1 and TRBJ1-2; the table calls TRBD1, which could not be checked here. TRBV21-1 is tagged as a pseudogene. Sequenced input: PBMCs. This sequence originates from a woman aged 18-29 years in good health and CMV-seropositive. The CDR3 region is CASSKPRGQGYTF. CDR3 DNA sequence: TGTGCCAGCAGCAAACCCAGGGGGCAGGGCTACACCTTC.